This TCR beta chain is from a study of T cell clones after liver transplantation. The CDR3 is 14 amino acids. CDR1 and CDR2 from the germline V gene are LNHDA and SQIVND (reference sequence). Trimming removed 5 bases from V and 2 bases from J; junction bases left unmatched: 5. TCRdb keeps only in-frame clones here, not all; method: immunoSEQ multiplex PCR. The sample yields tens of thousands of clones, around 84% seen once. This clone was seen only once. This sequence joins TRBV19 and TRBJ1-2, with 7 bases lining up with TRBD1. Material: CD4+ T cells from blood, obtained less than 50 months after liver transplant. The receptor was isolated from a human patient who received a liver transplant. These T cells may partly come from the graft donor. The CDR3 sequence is CASSVRQGNYGYTF. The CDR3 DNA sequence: TGTGCCAGTAGTGTCAGACAGGGAAACTATGGCTACACCTTC.